What follows is one T cell receptor (beta chain) and its context. In germline, CDR1 is SGHNT, CDR2 YYREEE (reference sequence). The CDR3 contains 16 residues. V dropped 4 bases and J dropped 6 bases, with 21 bases sitting between them. The data were obtained in a study of shared clonotypes between healthy human individuals. As for the study in general: Donors had three CD4 naive, three CD4 memory, two CD8 naive and one CD8 memory plate apiece.

Method: immunoSEQ multiplex PCR; TCRdb's copy keeps in-frame clones and lacks some. The sample lists roughly 2,500,000 clones, approximately 93% occurring once. The receptor was derived from a man younger than 35 in good health. Some clones in this sample may be carry-over from other donors' samples. This chain uses TRBV5-4 with TRBJ2-3; D not certain. The specimen was naive CD4+ T cells from PBMCs. The sample's subset: CD45RA+ positively selected. The CDR3 sequence: CASSPGARMSVDTQYF. As DNA, the CDR3 is TGTGCCAGCAGCCCAGGCGCGAGGATGTCAGTCGATACGCAGTATTTT.